This T cell receptor beta chain was sequenced in a study of T cells in Graves' hyperthyroidism and ophthalmopathy. The V gene lost 6 bases and the J gene lost 4 bases, with 15 bases spanning the gap. The CDR3 runs 14 residues. Germline values: CDR1 MNHNS, CDR2 SASEGT. Findings and limits, study-wide: Blood also showed most of the thyroid clonotypes that were expanded above 0.001.

Patients with ophthalmopathy all had a Clinical Activity Score of at least 3, a NOSPECS grade of at least 4 and duration under 3 months. The PBMCs were sourced from fresh peripheral blood (approximately 9 ml). From RNA transcripts, TCR beta CDR3 regions were amplified. First-round RT-PCR with HTBI primers amplified the TCR CDR3 region. Using its own MiXCR run on the multiplex PCR reads, TCRdb lists one record per CDR3 protein. Of about 480,000 distinct CDR3 sequences listed, around 22% are singletons. This clonotype was observed at least ten times. Its antigen is not known. The receptor was derived from a woman in her 30s with Graves' ophthalmopathy. Specimen: blood. The rearrangement links TRBV6-1 to TRBJ1-1; possible D gene TRBD1, 6 bases. CDR3: CASRDRPGSTEAFF. Here the CDR3 DNA reads TGTGCCAGCAGAGACAGGCCGGGGAGCACTGAAGCTTTCTTT.